The 31 T cell receptor beta chains below were found in one sample sequenced in a study of blood T cell repertoires in COVID-19. The repertoire was sequenced with immunoSEQ multiplex PCR; TCRdb's copy has only in-frame clones and lacks some. The repertoire holds about 110,000 clones, with 84% as singletons. The sample was peripheral blood. These receptors were taken from a woman aged 45-65 years with acute or convalescent COVID-19.

The chain uses TRBV11-2 and TRBJ1-2; 7 bases match TRBD1. V shed 5 bases, J shed 3 bases, and the junction held 9 bases outside the gene matches. This CDR3 has 15 residues. In germline, CDR1 is SGHAT, CDR2 FQNNGV. DNA for the CDR3: TGTGCCAGCAGCGGGTACAGGGGAGAGGACTATGGCTACACCTTC. This gives the protein CASSGYRGEDYGYTF.

The CDR3: CASSEGQFNSPLHF. The CDR3 DNA reads as TGTGCCAGCAGCGAGGGACAGTTTAATTCACCCCTCCACTTT. The V and J genes are TRBV5-6 and TRBJ1-6, with TRBD1 matching over 7 bases. The CDR3 spans 14 residues. The J segment lost 6 bases and the V segment lost 4 bases, leaving 4 bases of the junction unmatched. Germline V gene sequence: CDR1 SGHDT, CDR2 YYEEEE.

V gene TRBV4-2 combines with J gene TRBJ1-5; the D gene is possibly TRBD1 (6 bases). There are 16 residues in the CDR3. CDR1 and CDR2 from the germline V gene are LGHNA and YNFKEQ. Deletions cut 0 bases from V and 7 bases from J, with 16 bases between. The CDR3 sequence: CASSQEDSGLQQPQHF. CDR3 nucleotides: TGTGCCAGCAGCCAAGAGGACAGTGGATTGCAGCAGCCCCAGCATTTT.

V and J are TRBV10-3 and TRBJ1-1; TRBD1 agrees at 8 bases. Germline V lookup: CDR1 ENHRY, CDR2 SYGVKD. V lost 7 bases to trimming and J lost 1 base; unmatched junction nucleotides: 2. This CDR3 has 13 amino acids. CDR3 DNA: TGTGCCATCATGGGGACAGGGAACACTGAAGCTTTCTTT. Translation gives CAIMGTGNTEAFF.

This clone was seen once. The CDR3 region has the DNA TGTGCCAGCAGCTGGGGACAGAACTACGAGCAGTACTTC. It encodes CASSWGQNYEQYF. The rearrangement links TRBV7-2 to TRBJ2-7, with 7 bases fitting TRBD1. This CDR3 region has 13 residues. The V gene's germline CDR1 is SGHTA and CDR2 FQGNSA. V trimming: 4 bases; J trimming: 3 bases; junction bases outside the gene matches: 3.

The rearrangement joins TRBV19 to TRBJ2-7; TRBD2 aligns across 9 bases. The CDR3 is made up of 14 amino acids. The junction had 2 bases not matched to a gene; V was cut back by 4 bases and J by 1 base. Looked up from germline, CDR1 is LNHDA and CDR2 is SQIVND (reference sequence). Written as DNA, the CDR3 is TGTGCCAGTAGTACTAGCGGGGCGTCCTACGAGCAGTACTTC. Translation gives CASSTSGASYEQYF.

V is TRBV19 and J is TRBJ2-7; 9 positions agree with TRBD1. The CDR3 consists of 17 residues. CDR1 is LNHDA and CDR2 is SQIVND in the germline V gene (reference sequence). Trimming took 4 bases from V and 3 from J; bases not matched to a gene: 13. For the CDR3, the DNA is TGTGCCAGTAGTACCCGCCACCGGACAGGGGTAATCTACGAGCAGTACTTC. Amino acid sequence: CASSTRHRTGVIYEQYF. The full variable domain, completed using reference TRBV19 and TRBJ2-7, is DGGITQSPKYLFRKEGQNVTLSCEQNLNHDAMYWYRQDPGQGLRLIYYSQIVNDFQKGDIAEGYSVSREKKESFPLTVTSAQKNPTAFYLCASSTRHRTGVIYEQYFGPGTRLTVT.

A few counts support this clone. The chain links TRBV19 to TRBJ1-5; D is ambiguous. From germline, CDR1 is LNHDA and CDR2 SQIVND (reference sequence). The length of the CDR3 is 14 residues. The V end lost 5 bases, the J end lost 6 bases, and 14 bases lay between the germline ends. The CDR3 coding sequence is TGTGCCAGTAGTGCGGATTCCTCCAGTCAGCCCCAGCATTTT. It encodes CASSADSSSQPQHF.

This chain connects TRBV24-1 to TRBJ1-2; 9 bases are a match to TRBD1. Losses at the gene ends were 4 bases for V and 8 bases for J; bases not matched to a gene: 13. CDR1 KGHDR and CDR2 SFDVKD come from the germline V gene. CDR3 size: 16 residues. CDR3 sequence reads: CATSDPQTGGAGGYTF. The DNA for the CDR3 is TGTGCCACCAGTGACCCTCAAACAGGGGGCGCCGGGGGCTACACCTTC.

The chain couples TRBV7-9 to TRBJ2-3; 7 positions match TRBD2. The CDR3 is 16 amino acids. The junction had 10 bases not matched to a gene; V was cut back by 5 bases and J by 2 bases. Germline V gives CDR1 SEHNR, CDR2 FQNEAQ (reference sequence). The DNA of the CDR3 is TGTGCCAGCAGCCGCTACGGGGGAGGGATCACAGATACGCAGTATTTT. This gives the protein CASSRYGGGITDTQYF.

The V and J genes are TRBV5-1 and TRBJ2-2; TRBD2 might be the D (6 bases). Germline V lookup: CDR1 SGHRS, CDR2 YFSETQ. Deletions cut 1 base from V and 7 bases from J, with 11 bases between. The CDR3 extends over 14 amino acids. Here the CDR3 DNA reads TGCGCCAGCAGCTTGTTTTCAGCGGGCGGGGAGCTGTTTTTT. Its protein is CASSLFSAGGELFF. Based on the CDR3 plus reference TRBV5-1 and TRBJ2-2, the full variable domain is KAGVTQTPRYLIKTRGQQVTLSCSPISGHRSVSWYQQTPGQGLQFLFEYFSETQRNKGNFPGRFSGRQFSNSRSEMNVSTLELGDSALYLCASSLFSAGGELFFGEGSRLTVL.

This rearrangement joins TRBV6-5 to TRBJ2-7, with D uncertain. Germline V gene lookup returns CDR1 MNHEY and CDR2 SVGAGI. Trimming shortened V by 1 base and J by 4 bases, and 14 bases separated the two germline ends. This CDR3 region has 15 residues. CDR3 sequence (DNA): TGTGCCAGCAGTTACTTGTCAGGTTGGAAGTACGAGCAGTACTTC. It translates to CASSYLSGWKYEQYF.

J is TRBJ2-2 and V is TRBV6-1; D possibly corresponds to TRBD1 (5 bases). Trimming cost V 2 bases and J 6 bases, with 10 bases left between them. CDR1 is MNHNS and CDR2 is SASEGT in the germline V gene. This CDR3 is built from 14 residues. The chain's CDR3 is CASSEYRSSGELFF. CDR3 nucleotides: TGTGCCAGCAGTGAATACAGGAGCTCCGGGGAGCTGTTTTTT.

This chain connects TRBV28 to TRBJ1-2; the match to TRBD1 covers 7 bases. The CDR3 consists of 13 residues. With V trimmed by 5 bases and J by 2 bases, 2 bases remained unmatched. Germline values: CDR1 MDHEN, CDR2 SYDVKM. CDR3 amino acids: CASSRGQNYGYTF. DNA of the CDR3: TGTGCCAGCAGTCGGGGACAGAACTATGGCTACACCTTC.

The genes are TRBV19 and TRBJ1-5, with TRBD1 as a possible D gene (6 bases). The CDR3 spans 16 residues. The V end lost 5 bases, the J end lost 0 bases, and 14 bases lay between the germline ends. CDR1 LNHDA and CDR2 SQIVND come from the germline V gene (reference sequence). The CDR3 reads CASSSGQPNSNQPQHF. The CDR3 DNA is TGTGCCAGTAGTTCCGGACAGCCTAATAGCAATCAGCCCCAGCATTTT.

This clone occurred a few times. This chain joins TRBV5-1 and TRBJ2-7, with TRBD1 as a possible D gene (6 bases). The V gene's germline CDR1 is SGHRS and CDR2 YFSETQ. V lost 1 base to trimming and J lost 2 bases, with 22 bases between them. There are 18 residues in the CDR3. The CDR3 reads CASSLSFLNGQLTYEQYF. The CDR3 DNA reads TGCGCCAGCAGCTTGTCCTTCCTGAATGGACAGTTAACCTACGAGCAGTACTTC.

CDR3 region: CAISGPAGYEQYF. CDR3 sequence (DNA): TGTGCCATCAGTGGGCCAGCGGGCTACGAGCAGTACTTC. The chain links TRBV10-3 to TRBJ2-7, with D possibly TRBD2 on 6 matching bases. V was trimmed by 4 bases and J by 3 bases, leaving 10 bases between them. The CDR3 totals 13 residues. Germline V CDR1 and CDR2: ENHRY, SYGVKD.

J is TRBJ2-7 and V is TRBV7-2; TRBD1 matches at 10 bases. The ends lost 4 bases at V and 4 bases at J; junction bases unmatched: 7. This CDR3 is built from 15 residues. Germline-derived CDR1 and CDR2 are SGHTA and FQGNSA. The CDR3 is CASSSDRGRVYEQYF. Written as DNA, the CDR3 is TGTGCCAGCAGCTCAGACAGGGGGCGCGTGTACGAGCAGTACTTC.

V usage is TRBV19 and J usage is TRBJ1-2; D is uncertain. The germline V gene encodes CDR1 LNHDA and CDR2 SQIVND (reference sequence). The CDR3 extends over 16 amino acids. V lost 5 bases and J lost 0, with 16 bases in between. As DNA, the CDR3 is TGTGCCAGTAGTCCCGGGGTGGAGAGGGCTAACTATGGCTACACCTTC. Amino acids: CASSPGVERANYGYTF.

This clone was detected only once. The CDR3 DNA reads as TGTGCCAGCAGCCAATTTCCTGGACTAGCGCGACAAGATACGCAGTATTTT. Protein: CASSQFPGLARQDTQYF. J is TRBJ2-3 and V is TRBV3-1 (or the pseudogene TRBV3-2); TRBD2 matches at 9 bases. J gave up 5 bases and V 2 bases, and 11 bases lay outside the gene matches. The CDR3 sequence is 17 residues long. CDR1 LGHDT and CDR2 YNNKEL come from the germline V gene (reference sequence).

The genes are TRBV5-1 and TRBJ2-2; possible D gene TRBD1, 5 bases. Trimming shortened V by 0 bases and J by 6 bases, and 9 bases separated the two germline ends. The CDR3 is 14 residues long. Germline values: CDR1 SGHRS, CDR2 YFSETQ. CDR3 DNA: TGCGCCAGCAGCTTGGATCAGGGTTCCGGGGAGCTGTTTTTT. As protein: CASSLDQGSGELFF.

This clone was seen once. The chain recombines TRBV27 with TRBJ2-2; D is uncertain. The CDR3 runs 16 residues. V was clipped by 5 bases and J by 6 bases, with 19 bases between them. Germline CDR1 reads MNHEY; CDR2 reads SMNVEV (reference sequence). CDR3 in DNA: TGTGCCAGCAGTCCCTTCCCCGGTCCCCCACCCGGGGAGCTGTTTTTT. This codes for CASSPFPGPPPGELFF.

V and J are TRBV6-1 and TRBJ1-5, with TRBD1 matching over 7 bases. This CDR3 spans 18 amino acids. Germline CDR1 reads MNHNS; CDR2 reads SASEGT. J was trimmed by 6 bases and V by 0 bases; bases with no gene match: 14. CDR3 residues: CASSEAKWGQQWGQPQHF. The DNA of the CDR3 is TGTGCCAGCAGTGAAGCAAAATGGGGACAGCAATGGGGTCAGCCCCAGCATTTT.

J is TRBJ1-3 and V is TRBV2; D possibly corresponds to TRBD1 (6 bases). V was clipped by 5 bases and J by 2 bases, with 16 bases between them. CDR1 is SNHLY, CDR2 FYNNEI, per germline. The CDR3 runs to 16 residues. The CDR3 region has the DNA TGTGCCAGCAGTCCTCTCCGGGGGGGGCCTGGAAACACCATATATTTT. It yields the protein CASSPLRGGPGNTIYF. The whole variable domain, filled in from reference TRBV2 and TRBJ1-3, reads EPEVTQTPSHQVTQMGQEVILRCVPISNHLYFYWYRQILGQKVEFLVSFYNNEISEKSEIFDDQFSVERPDGSNFTLKIRSTKLEDSAMYFCASSPLRGGPGNTIYFGEGSWLTVV.

The CDR3 sequence: CARPSGGRYEQYF. CDR3 in DNA: TGTGCCAGACCTAGCGGGGGGCGGTACGAGCAGTACTTC. The chain links TRBV6-4 to TRBJ2-7; the match to TRBD2 covers 11 bases. Germline lookup yields CDR1 MRHNA and CDR2 SNTAGT. The CDR3 has 13 residues. Trimming cost V 9 bases and J 4 bases; bases outside gene matches: 5.

The chain couples TRBV7-2 to TRBJ2-3, with 8 bases matching TRBD1. J was trimmed by 5 bases and V by 2 bases; bases with no gene match: 3. This CDR3 contains 14 residues. Per the germline V gene, CDR1 is SGHTA and CDR2 is FQGNSA. CDR3 DNA sequence: TGTGCCAGCAGCTTATTACAGGGGGAAGATACGCAGTATTTT. Translating it yields CASSLLQGEDTQYF.

Here the CDR3 DNA reads TGTGCCAGCAACCAACAGGTGCTCTATGGCTACACCTTC. Translating it yields CASNQQVLYGYTF. This chain links TRBV6-5 with TRBJ1-2; a possible D gene is TRBD1 (5 bases). Trimming shortened V by 7 bases and J by 4 bases, and 13 bases separated the two germline ends. Germline CDR1 MNHEY, CDR2 SVGAGI. This CDR3 has 13 amino acids.

The V gene is TRBV19, the J gene TRBJ1-1; maybe TRBD1 (5 bases). Germline V CDR1 and CDR2: LNHDA, SQIVND (reference sequence). V dropped 5 bases and J dropped 4 bases, with 11 bases sitting between them. The CDR3 covers 13 residues. In DNA form, the CDR3 reads TGTGCCAGTAGTGTGACAGTCGGCACTGAAGCTTTCTTT. It yields the protein CASSVTVGTEAFF.

Turning to this clone: Germline is not matched at one junction end, which may reflect a read error. The chain has TRBV5-4 and TRBJ2-1; weak D call: TRBD1 (5 bases). Looked up from germline, CDR1 is SGHNT and CDR2 is YYREEE (reference sequence). The CDR3 runs 13 residues. CDR3: CASNLGPHNEQFF. The CDR3 DNA is TGTGCCAGCAACTTGGGGCCACACAATGAGCAGTTCTTC.

CDR3 bases: TGTGCCAGCAGCCAACCCGTCGCGGGGGGGCCCTCGAATGAGCAGTTCTTC. It encodes CASSQPVAGGPSNEQFF. This chain links TRBV3-1 (or the pseudogene TRBV3-2) with TRBJ2-1, with TRBD2 identical over 9 bases. V was pared by 2 bases and J by 7 bases, with 12 bases of the junction left unmatched. The CDR3 spans 17 residues. CDR1 is LGHDT, CDR2 YNNKEL, per germline (reference sequence).

V and J are TRBV12-5 and TRBJ2-3, with 13 bases fitting TRBD2. Trimming at V came to 1 base and at J to 8 bases, leaving 9 bases not matched to a gene. The length of the CDR3 is 17 residues. CDR1 LGHNT and CDR2 FRNRAP come from the germline V gene. CDR3 protein: CASGLERTGLAGLTQYF. As DNA, the CDR3 is TGTGCTAGTGGTTTGGAACGGACGGGACTAGCGGGGCTTACGCAGTATTTT.